Listed below are T cell receptor beta chains from one sample, sequenced in a study of T cells in localized non-small cell lung cancer. Method: immunoSEQ multiplex PCR; TCRdb's copy keeps in-frame clones and lacks some. The table includes tens of thousands of clones, over 85% detected once. Here the sequenced sample was peripheral blood, taken before any cancer treatment. Source of these receptors: a man aged 35-69 years with stage I squamous cell lung carcinoma. The CDR3 runs from the conserved cysteine through the conserved F or W. The D gene is left open where the match is weak. The size field is filled for only some rows; it gives once, few, many or a size class.

D: .
J: TRBJ1-1
size: .
V: TRBV29-1
length: 13
DNA: TGCAGCGTTGTAGCTCGGGAAGGGGCTGAAGCTTTCTTT
CDR3: CSVVAREGAEAFF

D: .
J: TRBJ2-1
size: .
V: TRBV2
length: 12
DNA: TGTGCCAGCGGGCTAGCAACGAATGAGCAGTTCTTC
CDR3: CASGLATNEQFF

D: .
J: TRBJ2-3
size: .
V: TRBV21-1
length: 16
DNA: TGTGCCAGCAGCGCGCCGGGACAGGGAGTTTTAGATACGCAGTATTTT
CDR3: CASSAPGQGVLDTQYF

D: .
J: TRBJ2-1
size: .
V: TRBV5-6
length: 11
DNA: TGTGCCAGCAGCTTGAAAAATGAGCAGTTCTTC
CDR3: CASSLKNEQFF

D: TRBD1
J: TRBJ1-2
size: medium-sized
V: TRBV2
length: 14
DNA: TGTGCCAGCAGTGATCGCACAGGGGACTATGGCTACACCTTC
CDR3: CASSDRTGDYGYTF

D: .
J: TRBJ2-7
size: .
V: TRBV7-9
length: 12
DNA: TGTGCCAGCAGCTTCTCAAGAGACGAGCAGTACTTC
CDR3: CASSFSRDEQYF

D: TRBD2
J: TRBJ2-7
size: .
V: TRBV7-2
length: 14
DNA: TGTGCCAGCAGGTCCGGGACTACGATGTACGAGCAGTACTTC
CDR3: CASRSGTTMYEQYF

D: .
J: TRBJ2-5
size: .
V: TRBV7-3
length: 14
DNA: TGTGCCAGCAGCCCGACAGGTTTACAAGAGACCCAGTACTTC
CDR3: CASSPTGLQETQYF

D: .
J: TRBJ1-1
size: .
V: TRBV11-3
length: 13
DNA: TGTGCCAGCAGCTCACACCTGGGCACTGAAGCTTTCTTT
CDR3: CASSSHLGTEAFF

D: TRBD1
J: TRBJ2-5
size: .
V: TRBV28
length: 16
DNA: TGTGCCAGCAGAACTGAGGACAGGGAGAGGGGAGAGACCCAGTACTTC
CDR3: CASRTEDRERGETQYF

D: TRBD1
J: TRBJ2-1
size: .
V: TRBV6-1
length: 15
DNA: TGTGCCAGCAGTGGTGGACAGGGGAGAACCAATGAGCAGTTCTTC
CDR3: CASSGGQGRTNEQFF

D: TRBD1
J: TRBJ2-3
size: .
V: TRBV4-1
length: 17
DNA: TGCGCCAGCAGCCAAAGGTCGGGGACAGGCTCTGCAGATACGCAGTATTTT
CDR3: CASSQRSGTGSADTQYF

D: .
J: TRBJ2-3
size: .
V: TRBV4-2
length: 16
DNA: TGTGCCAGCAGCCAAGAACGGGCGGGTTTCACAGATACGCAGTATTTT
CDR3: CASSQERAGFTDTQYF

D: .
J: TRBJ1-1
size: .
V: TRBV7-9
length: 15
DNA: TGTGCCAGCAGCTTCCTTTCAGGGGCGGGTACTGAAGCTTTCTTT
CDR3: CASSFLSGAGTEAFF

D: TRBD2
J: TRBJ2-5
size: .
V: TRBV7-2
length: 15
DNA: TGTGCCAGCAGCTCAAGGCGGGAGGGCAAAGAGACCCAGTACTTC
CDR3: CASSSRREGKETQYF

D: TRBD1
J: TRBJ2-1
size: once
V: TRBV19
length: 14
DNA: TGTGCCAGTAAGAGGGGACAGAGGGAAGGGGAGCAGTTCTTC
CDR3: CASKRGQREGEQFF

D: .
J: TRBJ1-1
size: .
V: TRBV6-6
length: 12
DNA: TGTGCCAGCAGTTTAAAGGACACTGAAGCTTTCTTT
CDR3: CASSLKDTEAFF

D: .
J: TRBJ2-7
size: few
V: TRBV7-9
length: 15
DNA: TGTGCCAGCAGCCCCCACCCGGACAGTTCCTACGAGCAGTACTTC
CDR3: CASSPHPDSSYEQYF

D: .
J: TRBJ2-3
size: .
V: TRBV6-1
length: 11
DNA: TGTGCCGGGCCTAGCACAGATACGCAGTATTTT
CDR3: CAGPSTDTQYF

D: .
J: TRBJ2-2
size: .
V: TRBV27
length: 14
DNA: TGTGCCAGCAGTTTACTGGCGGGCACCGGGGAGCTGTTTTTT
CDR3: CASSLLAGTGELFF

D: .
J: TRBJ2-1
size: .
V: TRBV6-6
length: 15
DNA: TGTGCCAGCAGTTCCCAGGTTCAATTCGGGGGTGAGCAGTTCTTC
CDR3: CASSSQVQFGGEQFF

D: .
J: TRBJ2-5
size: .
V: TRBV18
length: 11
DNA: TGTGCCAGCTCACGAGGAGAGACCCAGTACTTC
CDR3: CASSRGETQYF

D: .
J: TRBJ2-7
size: .
V: TRBV27
length: 13
DNA: TGTGCCAGCAGTCCGCGGGGCTCCTACGAGCAGTACTTC
CDR3: CASSPRGSYEQYF

D: .
J: TRBJ2-1
size: .
V: TRBV30
length: 13
DNA: TGTGCCTGGAGTTCGGACTCCTACAATGAGCAGTTCTTC
CDR3: CAWSSDSYNEQFF

D: .
J: TRBJ1-2
size: .
V: TRBV2
length: 12
DNA: TGTGCCAGCATCTATGACGGAGGAGGCTACACCTTC
CDR3: CASIYDGGGYTF

D: .
J: TRBJ2-3
size: .
V: TRBV19
length: 15
DNA: TGTGCCAGTAGTATTATCCTTGCTAGCACAGATACGCAGTATTTT
CDR3: CASSIILASTDTQYF

D: TRBD1
J: TRBJ2-3
size: .
V: TRBV7-9
length: 17
DNA: TGTGCCAGCAGCACCCCCCGGGACAGAACCTTCACAGATACGCAGTATTTT
CDR3: CASSTPRDRTFTDTQYF

D: .
J: TRBJ2-1
size: .
V: TRBV5-4
length: 14
DNA: TGTGCCAGCAGCAACGACCTACCCCCCAATGAGCAGTTCTTC
CDR3: CASSNDLPPNEQFF

D: TRBD2
J: TRBJ2-2
size: .
V: TRBV19
length: 15
DNA: TGTGCCAGTTTACTAGCGGAAGGAGTAAACGGGGAGCTGTTTTTT
CDR3: CASLLAEGVNGELFF

D: TRBD2
J: TRBJ2-1
size: .
V: TRBV2
length: 21
DNA: TGTGCCAGCAGTGCCCCCCCGGGCCCCCAGGCCGGGAGGTACTCCTACAATGAGCAGTTCTTC
CDR3: CASSAPPGPQAGRYSYNEQFF

D: .
J: TRBJ2-3
size: .
V: TRBV12-5
length: 17
DNA: TGTGCTAGTGGCTCAAACCTCAGGGTGGGAGGAACAGATACGCAGTATTTT
CDR3: CASGSNLRVGGTDTQYF

D: TRBD1
J: TRBJ2-7
size: .
V: TRBV4-3
length: 15
DNA: TGCGCCAGCAGCGTCGGGACAGGGGGCGTCGACGAGCAGTACTTC
CDR3: CASSVGTGGVDEQYF

D: TRBD1
J: TRBJ2-4
size: .
V: TRBV7-2
length: 17
DNA: TGTGCCAGTGCACCGGGACAGGGTTCGGCGGCCAAAAACATTCAGTACTTC
CDR3: CASAPGQGSAAKNIQYF

D: TRBD1
J: TRBJ1-2
size: .
V: TRBV4-1
length: 14
DNA: TGCGCCAGCAGCCACGAGGGTAGGGGGCAGGGCTACACCTTC
CDR3: CASSHEGRGQGYTF

D: .
J: TRBJ1-1
size: .
V: TRBV4-3
length: 13
DNA: TGCGCCAGCAGCCTCTATATGAACACTGAAGCTTTCTTT
CDR3: CASSLYMNTEAFF

D: .
J: TRBJ1-1
size: .
V: TRBV7-2
length: 15
DNA: TGTGCCAGCAGCTTAGCGTTAACCAGGAACACTGAAGCTTTCTTT
CDR3: CASSLALTRNTEAFF

D: TRBD2
J: TRBJ2-7
size: .
V: TRBV28
length: 14
DNA: TGTGCCAGCATTGCGGGGGGGACTTACTACGAGCAGTACTTC
CDR3: CASIAGGTYYEQYF

D: .
J: TRBJ2-5
size: .
V: TRBV10-3
length: 15
DNA: TGTGCCATCAGTGGGAGAGAGGGGCGTGGAGAGACCCAGTACTTC
CDR3: CAISGREGRGETQYF

D: .
J: TRBJ2-3
size: .
V: TRBV4-3
length: 15
DNA: TGCGCCAGCAGCCAAGAGGGGCAAGGCACAGATACGCAGTATTTT
CDR3: CASSQEGQGTDTQYF

D: .
J: TRBJ1-1
size: .
V: TRBV9
length: 15
DNA: TGTGCCAGCAGCGGCCTTGGGGATATGAACACTGAAGCTTTCTTT
CDR3: CASSGLGDMNTEAFF

D: .
J: TRBJ1-3
size: .
V: TRBV28
length: 11
DNA: TGTGCCAGCAGGGTTGGAAACACCATATATTTT
CDR3: CASRVGNTIYF

D: TRBD1
J: TRBJ2-7
size: .
V: TRBV28
length: 15
DNA: TGTGCCAGCACTTCCGAGGGGGCAGGGGACTACGAGCAGTACTTC
CDR3: CASTSEGAGDYEQYF

D: .
J: TRBJ2-5
size: .
V: TRBV6-5
length: 13
DNA: TGTGCCAGCAGGCACACTGGGCGGGAGACCCAGTACTTC
CDR3: CASRHTGRETQYF

D: .
J: TRBJ2-3
size: .
V: TRBV4-1
length: 15
DNA: TGCGCCAGCAGCCAGGGAGCGGTTAGCACAGATACGCAGTATTTT
CDR3: CASSQGAVSTDTQYF

D: .
J: TRBJ1-1
size: .
V: TRBV10-3
length: 15
DNA: TGTGCCATCAGTCCTTCCCTCGGGACAAACACTGAAGCTTTCTTT
CDR3: CAISPSLGTNTEAFF